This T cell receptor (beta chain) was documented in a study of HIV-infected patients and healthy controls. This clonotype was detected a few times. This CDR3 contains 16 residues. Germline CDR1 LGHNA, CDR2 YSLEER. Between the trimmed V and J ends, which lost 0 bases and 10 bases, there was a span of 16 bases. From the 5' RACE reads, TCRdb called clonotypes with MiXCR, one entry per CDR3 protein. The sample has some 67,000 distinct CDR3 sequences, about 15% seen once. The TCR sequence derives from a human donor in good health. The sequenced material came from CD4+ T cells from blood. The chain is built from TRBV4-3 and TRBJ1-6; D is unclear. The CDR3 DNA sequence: TGCGCCAGCAGCCAAGATTTTACATCGGGTTTCTCACCCCTCCACTTT. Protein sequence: CASSQDFTSGFSPLHF.